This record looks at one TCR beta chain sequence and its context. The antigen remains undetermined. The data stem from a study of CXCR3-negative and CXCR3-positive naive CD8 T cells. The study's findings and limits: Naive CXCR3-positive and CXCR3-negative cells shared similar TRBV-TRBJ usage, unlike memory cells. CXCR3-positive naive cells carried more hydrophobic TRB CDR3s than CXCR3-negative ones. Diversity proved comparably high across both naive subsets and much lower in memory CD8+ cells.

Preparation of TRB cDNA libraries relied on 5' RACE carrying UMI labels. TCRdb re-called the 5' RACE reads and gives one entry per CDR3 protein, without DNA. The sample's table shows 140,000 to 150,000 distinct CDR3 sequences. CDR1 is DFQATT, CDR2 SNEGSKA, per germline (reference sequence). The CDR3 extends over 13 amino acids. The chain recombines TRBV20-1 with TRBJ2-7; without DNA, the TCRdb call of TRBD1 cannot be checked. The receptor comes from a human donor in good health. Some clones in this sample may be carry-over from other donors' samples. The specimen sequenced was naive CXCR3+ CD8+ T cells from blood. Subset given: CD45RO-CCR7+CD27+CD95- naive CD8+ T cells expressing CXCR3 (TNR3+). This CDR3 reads CSASVGGWYEQYF.